This T cell receptor (beta chain) appears in the sequencing data of a study of long-term antiretroviral therapy in people with HIV. Study background: The earliest specimens came about a decade ahead of the 2015 immediate-ART recommendation.

This was the immunoSEQ v3.0 assay at survey level. Repertoires were generated with immunoSEQ multiplex PCR, while TCRdb's copy carries only in-frame clones and drops some. The sample lists some 7,900 clones; about three quarters were seen once. The CDR3 is made up of 14 amino acids. Germline V gene lookup returns CDR1 SEHNR and CDR2 FQNEAQ (reference sequence). V was clipped by 5 bases and J by 2 bases; unmatched bases: 6. Everyone in the study who had HIV was treated in the United States. The content of samples before DNA extraction was roughly 1-10 million cryopreserved PBMC. Study-wide findings and caveats: Increased diversity was seen after ART, yet it remained lower than in transplant donor controls.

Regarding this clone: Its antigen is currently unknown.

The TCR comes from a man aged 35 to 55 with HIV. This sequence joins TRBV7-9 and TRBJ2-7, with 7 bases lining up with TRBD1. This specimen consisted of unsorted PBMCs, obtained 0.6 years before starting antiretroviral therapy. CDR3 residues: CASSADRAPYEQYF. CDR3 sequence (DNA): TGTGCCAGCAGCGCCGACAGGGCCCCCTACGAGCAGTACTTC.